The next 32 T cell receptor beta chains were all read from a single sample in a study of cytomegalovirus exposure and HLA in healthy donors. The primer mix had 60 Vbeta and 13 Jbeta primers. Using immunoSEQ multiplex PCR, the repertoire was profiled, and TCRdb retains in-frame clones only, with some absent. Of roughly 95,000 clones listed, approximately 85% are singletons. Material for sequencing was PBMCs. The receptor set was obtained from a man under 40 in good health and CMV-seropositive.

The genes are TRBV6-1 and TRBJ2-7; 8 bases agree with TRBD1. J gave up 0 bases and V 9 bases, and 10 bases lay outside the gene matches. CDR1 and CDR2 (germline): MNHNS, SASEGT. This CDR3 contains 15 residues. The CDR3 DNA reads as TGTGCCAGTGATGGACAGGGTGCAGACTCCTACGAGCAGTACTTC. This sequence encodes CASDGQGADSYEQYF.

The chain employs TRBV10-3 and TRBJ2-5; no definite D call. Germline V gene sequence: CDR1 ENHRY, CDR2 SYGVKD. V gave up 8 bases and J gave up 2 bases, with 12 bases separating them. This CDR3 region has 13 residues. The CDR3, as DNA: TGTGCCATCGGCTGGGCTCTTCAAGAGACCCAGTACTTC. Translating gives CAIGWALQETQYF.

The CDR3 is CASSLIRGNGYTF. In DNA form, the CDR3 reads TGTGCCAGCAGTTTAATACGAGGCAATGGCTACACCTTC. The chain has TRBV28 and TRBJ1-2; unclear D gene. Trimming took off 2 bases at V and 6 bases at J, with 10 bases between the two ends. The CDR3 contains 13 residues. Per germline, CDR1 MDHEN and CDR2 SYDVKM.

The V gene is TRBV19, the J gene TRBJ1-2; 8 nucleotides align to TRBD1. V dropped 6 bases and J dropped 3; count of bases not matched to a gene: 6. Germline-derived CDR1 and CDR2 are LNHDA and SQIVND (reference sequence). This CDR3 contains 14 residues. The CDR3 DNA sequence: TGTGCCAGTAGCGAGCAGGGACAGGACTATGGCTACACCTTC. It codes for CASSEQGQDYGYTF.

To note about this clone: Other nucleotide sequences in the sample specify the same CDR3. The chain couples TRBV2 to TRBJ2-3; 9 bases are shared with TRBD1. This CDR3 region has 15 residues. Germline-derived CDR1 and CDR2 are SNHLY and FYNNEI. V shed 2 bases, J shed 3 bases, and the junction held 3 bases outside the gene matches. DNA for the CDR3: TGTGCCAGCAGTGAAAACAGGGGGCTGACAGATACGCAGTATTTT. It translates to CASSENRGLTDTQYF. Combining the CDR3 with reference TRBV2 and TRBJ2-3 gives the whole variable domain EPEVTQTPSHQVTQMGQEVILRCVPISNHLYFYWYRQILGQKVEFLVSFYNNEISEKSEIFDDQFSVERPDGSNFTLKIRSTKLEDSAMYFCASSENRGLTDTQYFGPGTRLTVL.

J is TRBJ1-1 and V is TRBV25-1; 11 bases align to TRBD1. Germline trimming cut 5 bases from V and 5 bases from J; bases unmatched to any gene: 4. The CDR3 loop spans 14 amino acids. The germline V gene encodes CDR1 MGHDK and CDR2 SYGVNS. CDR3 sequence reads: CASSLGQGATEAFF. The DNA for the CDR3 is TGTGCCAGCAGTCTTGGACAGGGGGCGACTGAAGCTTTCTTT.

The chain joins TRBV30 to TRBJ2-7; TRBD1 matches 8 bases. The CDR3 extends over 14 amino acids. CDR1 and CDR2 (germline): GTSNPN, SVGIG (reference sequence). V was pared by 6 bases and J by 2 bases, with 9 bases of the junction left unmatched. The CDR3 loop reads CACLRTGSPYEQYF. The CDR3 DNA reads as TGTGCCTGCCTCAGGACAGGGTCCCCCTACGAGCAGTACTTC.

This clone was seen just once. The genes are TRBV5-1 and TRBJ2-5; 7 bases fit TRBD2. The J call may be incorrect, as the DNA end agrees better with TRBJ2-7. Germline CDR1 and CDR2: SGHRS and YFSETQ. The CDR3 sequence is 14 residues long. CDR3: CASSLEGGPHEQYF. DNA for the CDR3: TGCGCCAGCAGCTTAGAGGGAGGGCCCCACGAGCAGTACTTC.

J is TRBJ1-2 and V is TRBV2; D perhaps matches TRBD1 (5 bases). V was shortened by 1 base and J by 2 bases, with 11 bases between the two germline ends. The CDR3 length is 15 residues. Per the germline V gene, CDR1 is SNHLY and CDR2 is FYNNEI. The CDR3 is CASSEVGLRNYGYTF. DNA of the CDR3: TGTGCCAGCAGTGAAGTGGGACTCAGGAACTATGGCTACACCTTC.

The V call is TRBV15, the J call TRBJ2-5; 10 nucleotides match TRBD2. This CDR3 is built from 16 residues. Germline-derived CDR1 and CDR2 are LNHNV and YYDKDF (reference sequence). With V trimmed by 1 base and J by 7 bases, 9 bases remained unmatched. The CDR3 sequence is CATSRVVLAGAGTQYF. CDR3 bases: TGTGCCACCAGCAGAGTAGTGCTAGCGGGGGCAGGGACCCAGTACTTC.

This chain joins TRBV27 and TRBJ2-7; TRBD2 matches 7 bases. Germline CDR1 MNHEY, CDR2 SMNVEV (reference sequence). With V trimmed by 6 bases and J by 6 bases, 14 bases remained unmatched. This CDR3 has 15 residues. CDR3 bases: TGTGCCAGCAGCCCCAGCGGGACGGGCTCGCGCGAGCAGTACTTC. This translates into CASSPSGTGSREQYF.

V is TRBV7-2 and J is TRBJ1-1, with 8 positions matching TRBD1. The CDR3 contains 17 residues. The germline V gene has CDR1 SGHTA and CDR2 FQGNSA. V was pared by 6 bases and J by 5 bases, with 17 bases of the junction left unmatched. The CDR3 spells CASRPLGKQGVATEAFF. In DNA, the CDR3 is TGTGCCAGCAGACCACTCGGGAAACAGGGGGTGGCGACTGAAGCTTTCTTT.

This clone was picked up a small number of times. The rearrangement links TRBV5-6 to TRBJ2-7, with a tentative D call TRBD2 (5 bases). Trimming stripped 7 bases from V and 2 bases from J, with 19 bases between. The CDR3 has 15 amino acids. CDR1 and CDR2 from the germline V gene are SGHDT and YYEEEE. This CDR3 reads CASAPEGEVPYEQYF. The CDR3 DNA sequence: TGTGCCAGCGCCCCCGAGGGCGAGGTTCCCTACGAGCAGTACTTC.

V gene TRBV30 combines with J gene TRBJ2-7; D perhaps matches TRBD1 (6 bases). The CDR3 consists of 13 residues. Germline lookup yields CDR1 GTSNPN and CDR2 SVGIG (reference sequence). The V end lost 3 bases, the J end lost 9 bases, and 18 bases lay between the germline ends. CDR3 sequence: CAWSPGTRVGQYF. The DNA for the CDR3 is TGTGCCTGGAGCCCCGGGACACGGGTAGGGCAGTACTTC. The full variable domain, in which reference TRBV30 and TRBJ2-7 provide the parts outside the CDR3, is SQTIHQWPATLVQPVGSPLSLECTVEGTSNPNLYWYRQAAGRGLQLLFYSVGIGQISSEVPQNLSASRPQDRQFILSSKKLLLSDSGFYLCAWSPGTRVGQYFGPGTRLTVT.

CDR3 DNA: TGTGCCAGCAGCTTAGAGGAGCGGGGTAGCACAGATACGCAGTATTTT. Its protein is CASSLEERGSTDTQYF. This rearrangement joins TRBV7-8 to TRBJ2-3; 7 bases line up with TRBD2. V dropped 1 base and J dropped 0; count of bases not matched to a gene: 4. Germline V lookup: CDR1 SGHVS, CDR2 FQNEAQ. The CDR3 totals 16 residues.

The chain recombines TRBV10-1 with TRBJ2-5; 12 bases line up with TRBD1. Germline assignment: CDR1 WNHNN and CDR2 SYGVQD (reference sequence). With 8 bases clipped from V and 2 bases from J, the junction kept 6 bases outside the gene matches. The CDR3 consists of 15 residues. The CDR3: CASGRDRGQQETQYF. The CDR3, as DNA: TGCGCCAGCGGGCGGGACAGGGGGCAACAAGAGACCCAGTACTTC.

This sequence joins TRBV7-8 and TRBJ2-1; no definite D call. Trimming took off 2 bases at V and 10 bases at J, with 9 bases between the two ends. CDR1 is SGHVS and CDR2 is FQNEAQ in the germline V gene. This CDR3 has 12 residues. The CDR3 DNA reads TGTGCCAGCAGCTTATTTACAATCGAGCAGTTCTTC. Translating gives CASSLFTIEQFF. The full variable domain, completed using reference TRBV7-8 and TRBJ2-1, is GAGVSQSPRYKVAKRGQDVALRCDPISGHVSLFWYQQALGQGPEFLTYFQNEAQLDKSGLPSDRFFAERPEGSVSTLKIQRTQQEDSAVYLCASSLFTIEQFFGPGTRLTVL.

The CDR3 loop is CASSDGSSGDTQYF. CDR3 sequence (DNA): TGTGCCAGCAGTGACGGGAGTAGCGGAGATACGCAGTATTTT. This chain connects TRBV9 to TRBJ2-3, with D possibly TRBD2 on 6 matching bases. Germline-derived CDR1 and CDR2 are SGDLS and YYNGEE. CDR3 length: 14 amino acids. Trimming pared 5 bases from V and 5 bases from J, leaving 15 bases between.

V and J are TRBV28 and TRBJ2-7; 9 bases match TRBD1. V was pared by 7 bases and J by 4 bases, with 11 bases of the junction left unmatched. Germline values: CDR1 MDHEN, CDR2 SYDVKM. This CDR3 is 15 amino acids long. In DNA, the CDR3 is TGTGCCAGCACCTCGACAGGGGGTAATCTTTACGAGCAGTACTTC. This gives the protein CASTSTGGNLYEQYF.

The gene calls are TRBV5-1 and TRBJ1-1; a possible D gene is TRBD1 (5 bases). The CDR3 covers 14 residues. V dropped 2 bases and J dropped 1 base, with 9 bases sitting between them. The germline V gene encodes CDR1 SGHRS and CDR2 YFSETQ. DNA for the CDR3: TGCGCCAGCAGCTTCAGGGATCGGAACACTGAAGCTTTCTTT. Translated, it gives CASSFRDRNTEAFF.

The sample holds one count of this clone. The chain links TRBV4-1 to TRBJ1-5; no clear D. V lost 0 bases and J 4 bases, leaving 10 bases between the germline ends. This CDR3 is built from 15 residues. Germline-derived CDR1 and CDR2 are MGHRA and YSYEKL. The CDR3 spells CASSQEFYTNQPQHF. DNA of the CDR3: TGCGCCAGCAGCCAAGAATTTTACACGAATCAGCCCCAGCATTTT.

The chain uses TRBV28 and TRBJ1-6; maybe TRBD1 (5 bases). The CDR3 covers 18 residues. Trimming pared 5 bases from V and 9 bases from J, leaving 26 bases between. Germline V lookup: CDR1 MDHEN, CDR2 SYDVKM. The CDR3 DNA sequence: TGTGCCAGCAGTCCATTAGCCGCGGACACCGAGTACTTTTCACCCCTCCACTTT. Translated, it gives CASSPLAADTEYFSPLHF.

This chain joins TRBV15 and TRBJ2-1; the match to TRBD2 covers 7 bases. Per the germline V gene, CDR1 is LNHNV and CDR2 is YYDKDF (reference sequence). CDR3 length: 19 amino acids. Losses at the gene ends were 0 bases for V and 4 bases for J; bases not matched to a gene: 15. This chain's CDR3 is CATSRDLLAGVSKYNEQFF. The DNA for the CDR3 is TGTGCCACCAGCAGAGATCTTCTGGCGGGAGTCAGTAAGTACAATGAGCAGTTCTTC.

V and J are TRBV15 and TRBJ2-3; 9 bases are shared with TRBD2. This CDR3 comprises 14 residues. Germline V gene lookup returns CDR1 LNHNV and CDR2 YYDKDF (reference sequence). V dropped 3 bases and J dropped 7; count of bases not matched to a gene: 5. CDR3 DNA: TGTGCCACCAGCAGGCTAGCGGGACCTAATACGCAGTATTTT. It codes for CATSRLAGPNTQYF.

Here the CDR3 reads CAISESRPSDYNEQFF. DNA of the CDR3: TGTGCCATCAGTGAGTCCAGACCTAGCGACTACAATGAGCAGTTCTTC. The chain combines TRBV10-3 with TRBJ2-1, with D possibly being TRBD2 (6 bases). The germline V gene has CDR1 ENHRY and CDR2 SYGVKD. The CDR3 contains 16 residues. The germline V and J ends were trimmed by 0 bases and 3 bases, with 12 bases remaining between them.

Details on this clone: A much larger clone differs from this one at a single base, so this may be a read error. The chain is built from TRBV5-4 and TRBJ2-5; D gene ambiguous. The CDR3 loop spans 11 amino acids. Germline CDR1 and CDR2: SGHNT and YYREEE (reference sequence). Trimming left V 3 bases short and J 2 bases short, with 2 bases between. Here the CDR3 reads CASSSQETQYF. The CDR3 DNA is TGTGCCAGCAGCTCACAAGAGACCCAGTACTTC.

The J gene is TRBJ1-1, the V gene TRBV7-9, with unresolved D. CDR1 and CDR2 from the germline V gene are SEHNR and FQNEAQ (reference sequence). V was shortened by 2 bases and J by 3 bases, with 7 bases between the two germline ends. The CDR3 totals 13 residues. The CDR3 sequence: CASSLPEDTEAFF. CDR3 coding DNA: TGTGCCAGCAGCTTACCGGAGGACACTGAAGCTTTCTTT.

The V call is TRBV18, the J call TRBJ1-1; D not resolved. Germline V CDR1 and CDR2: KGHSH, LQKENI. The CDR3 is made up of 15 amino acids. Trimming pared 1 base from V and 0 bases from J, leaving 9 bases between. The DNA for the CDR3 is TGTGCCAGCTCACCACGAGAAGACTTGAACACTGAAGCTTTCTTT. Amino acids: CASSPREDLNTEAFF.

This rearrangement joins TRBV25-1 to TRBJ2-2; 13 bases fit TRBD2. The CDR3 is 14 amino acids. Germline-derived CDR1 and CDR2 are MGHDK and SYGVNS. Trimming removed 8 bases from V and 4 bases from J; junction bases left unmatched: 1. Written as DNA, the CDR3 is TGTGCCAGCCGGACTAGCGGGAGCACCGGGGAGCTGTTTTTT. Encoded protein: CASRTSGSTGELFF.

The CDR3 loop is CASSLRRGTWTEAFF. The DNA for the CDR3 is TGCGCCAGCAGCTTGCGCAGGGGAACGTGGACTGAAGCTTTCTTT. The chain links TRBV5-1 to TRBJ1-1; D perhaps matches TRBD1 (6 bases). The CDR3 runs 15 residues. Germline V CDR1 and CDR2: SGHRS, YFSETQ. V lost 1 base to trimming and J lost 5 bases, with 15 bases between them. The full variable domain, in which reference TRBV5-1 and TRBJ1-1 provide the parts outside the CDR3, is KAGVTQTPRYLIKTRGQQVTLSCSPISGHRSVSWYQQTPGQGLQFLFEYFSETQRNKGNFPGRFSGRQFSNSRSEMNVSTLELGDSALYLCASSLRRGTWTEAFFGQGTRLTVV.

This clone occurred a few times. This rearrangement joins TRBV7-9 to TRBJ2-7; D is possibly TRBD1 (6 bases). The V end lost 6 bases, the J end lost 4 bases, and 16 bases lay between the germline ends. CDR3 length: 14 amino acids. Per germline, CDR1 SEHNR and CDR2 FQNEAQ (reference sequence). Here the CDR3 DNA reads TGTGCCAGCAGTCCCCGGGACAAGTTATACGAGCAGTACTTC. Its translation: CASSPRDKLYEQYF.

V and J are TRBV7-2 and TRBJ1-1; D is unresolved. V shed 2 bases and J shed 6 bases, with 7 bases lying between them. The CDR3 extends over 12 amino acids. Germline V gene sequence: CDR1 SGHTA, CDR2 FQGNSA. The CDR3 DNA reads TGTGCCAGCAGCTTACAAGGAGCTGAAGCTTTCTTT. It is translated as CASSLQGAEAFF.